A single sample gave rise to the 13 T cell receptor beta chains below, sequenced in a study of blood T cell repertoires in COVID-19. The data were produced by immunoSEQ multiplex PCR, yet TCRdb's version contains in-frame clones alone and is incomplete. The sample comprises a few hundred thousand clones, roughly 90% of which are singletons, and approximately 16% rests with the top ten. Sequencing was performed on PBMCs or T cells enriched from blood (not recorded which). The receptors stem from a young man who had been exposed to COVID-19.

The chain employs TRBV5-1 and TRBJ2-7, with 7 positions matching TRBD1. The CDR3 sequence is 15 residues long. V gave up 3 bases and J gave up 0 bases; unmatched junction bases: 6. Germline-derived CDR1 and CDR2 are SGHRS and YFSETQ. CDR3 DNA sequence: TGCGCCAGCAGCTCCCGGGACAGAAGCTCCTACGAGCAGTACTTC. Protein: CASSSRDRSSYEQYF.

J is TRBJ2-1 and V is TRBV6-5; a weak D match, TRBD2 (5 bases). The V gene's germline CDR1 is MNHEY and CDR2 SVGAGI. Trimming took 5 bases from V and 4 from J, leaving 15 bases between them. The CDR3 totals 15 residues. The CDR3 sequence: CASSTPRGWYNEQFF. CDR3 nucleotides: TGTGCCAGCAGTACTCCTCGGGGTTGGTACAATGAGCAGTTCTTC.

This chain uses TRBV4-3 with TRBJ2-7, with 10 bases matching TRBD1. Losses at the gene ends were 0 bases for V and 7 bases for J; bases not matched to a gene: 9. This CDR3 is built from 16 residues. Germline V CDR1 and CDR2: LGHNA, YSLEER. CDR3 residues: CASSQEVGDRGREQYF. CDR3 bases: TGCGCCAGCAGCCAAGAAGTAGGTGACAGGGGGCGGGAGCAGTACTTC.

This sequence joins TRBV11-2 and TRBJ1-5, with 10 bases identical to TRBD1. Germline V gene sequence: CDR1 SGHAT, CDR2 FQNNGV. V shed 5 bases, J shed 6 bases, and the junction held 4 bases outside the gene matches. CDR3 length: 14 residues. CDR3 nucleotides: TGTGCCAGCAGCCTCGGACAGGGGGGTCAGCCCCAGCATTTT. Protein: CASSLGQGGQPQHF.

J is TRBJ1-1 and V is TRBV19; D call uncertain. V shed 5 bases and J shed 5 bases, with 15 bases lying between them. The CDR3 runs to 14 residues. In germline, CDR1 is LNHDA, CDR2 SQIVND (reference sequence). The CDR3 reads CASSPLGERTEAFF. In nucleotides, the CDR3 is TGTGCCAGTAGTCCTCTAGGCGAGAGGACTGAAGCTTTCTTT.

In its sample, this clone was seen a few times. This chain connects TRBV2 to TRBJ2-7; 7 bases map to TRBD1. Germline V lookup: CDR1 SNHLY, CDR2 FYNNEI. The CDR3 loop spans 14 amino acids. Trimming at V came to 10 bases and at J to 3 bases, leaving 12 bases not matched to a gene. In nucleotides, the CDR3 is TGTGCCACCAGACTCCGGACAGGACTCTACGAGCAGTACTTC. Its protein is CATRLRTGLYEQYF.

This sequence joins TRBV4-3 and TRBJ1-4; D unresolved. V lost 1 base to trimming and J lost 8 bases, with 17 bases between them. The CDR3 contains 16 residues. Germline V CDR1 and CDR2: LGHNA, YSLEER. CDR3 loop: CASSQGRWASGEKLFF. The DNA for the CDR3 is TGCGCCAGCAGCCAAGGGAGATGGGCTTCGGGGGAAAAACTGTTTTTT.

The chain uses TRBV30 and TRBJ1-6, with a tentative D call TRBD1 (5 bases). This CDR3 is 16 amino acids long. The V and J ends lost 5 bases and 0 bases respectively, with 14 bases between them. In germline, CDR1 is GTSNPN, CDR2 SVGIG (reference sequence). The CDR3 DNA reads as TGTGCCTGGGGGGGTTTCCGGAGCTCCTATAATTCACCCCTCCACTTT. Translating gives CAWGGFRSSYNSPLHF. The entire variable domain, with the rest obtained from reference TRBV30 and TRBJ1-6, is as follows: SQTIHQWPATLVQPVGSPLSLECTVEGTSNPNLYWYRQAAGRGLQLLFYSVGIGQISSEVPQNLSASRPQDRQFILSSKKLLLSDSGFYLCAWGGFRSSYNSPLHFGNGTRLTVT.

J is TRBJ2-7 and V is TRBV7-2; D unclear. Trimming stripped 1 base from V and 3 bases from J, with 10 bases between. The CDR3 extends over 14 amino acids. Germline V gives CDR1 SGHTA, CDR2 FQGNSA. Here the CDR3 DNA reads TGTGCCAGCAGCTTAGGGCCAAGTAACTACGAGCAGTACTTC. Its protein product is CASSLGPSNYEQYF.

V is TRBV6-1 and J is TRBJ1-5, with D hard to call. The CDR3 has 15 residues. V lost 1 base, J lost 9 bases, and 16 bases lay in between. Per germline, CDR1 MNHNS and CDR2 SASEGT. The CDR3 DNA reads TGTGCCAGCAGTGAAGGGTGGCAGGTTTTTACGCCCCAGCATTTT. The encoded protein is CASSEGWQVFTPQHF.

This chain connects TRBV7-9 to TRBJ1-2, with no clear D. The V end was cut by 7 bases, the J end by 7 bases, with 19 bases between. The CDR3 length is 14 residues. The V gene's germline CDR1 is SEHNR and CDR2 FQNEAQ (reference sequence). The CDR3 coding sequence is TGTGCCAGCATGGACGGGGAGGCTTCAAGTGGCTACACCTTC. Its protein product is CASMDGEASSGYTF.

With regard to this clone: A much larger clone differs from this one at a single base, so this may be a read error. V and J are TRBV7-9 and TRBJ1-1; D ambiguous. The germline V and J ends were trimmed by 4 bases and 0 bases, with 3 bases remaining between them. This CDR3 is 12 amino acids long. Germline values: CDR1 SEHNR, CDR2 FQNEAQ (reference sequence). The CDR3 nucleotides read TGTGCCAGCAGCTCAATGAACACTGAAGCTTTCTTT. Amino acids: CASSSMNTEAFF.

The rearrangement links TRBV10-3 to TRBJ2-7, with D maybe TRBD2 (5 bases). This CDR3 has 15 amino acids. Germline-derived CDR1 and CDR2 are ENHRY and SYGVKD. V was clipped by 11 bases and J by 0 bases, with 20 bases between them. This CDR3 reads CAALDERRSSYEQYF. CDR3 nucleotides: TGTGCCGCGTTGGACGAACGGAGGAGCTCCTACGAGCAGTACTTC.